These 23 T cell receptor beta chains came from one sample sequenced in a study of CD8 T cells in Susac syndrome (dated by TCRdb to about 2019). The receptor library was made with the immunoSEQ multiplex PCR assay. RNA was extracted with the RNeasy kit and about 0.5 to 1 ug was reverse transcribed using random hexamers. TCRdb reprocessed the public reads (quality trimming at Q25 with fastp, clone calling with MiXCR) and kept in-frame beta chains. One record per CDR3 amino acid sequence lists the most common genes and DNA. A total of 130,000 or so distinct CDR3 sequences appear in this sample, around 95% of them only once. Over 0.1% of the sample is taken by the ten largest. The sample consisted of CD4+ T cells from PBMCs. These receptors were taken from a human donor with multiple sclerosis.

The CDR3 nucleotides read TGTGCCTCTTATCGGGGGGCTTCGGAGACCCAGTACTTC. It yields the protein CASYRGASETQYF. This chain links TRBV19 with TRBJ2-5; tentative D call: TRBD2 (7 bases). Deletions cut 11 bases from V and 5 bases from J, with 18 bases between. This CDR3 spans 13 amino acids. CDR1 is LNHDA, CDR2 SQIVND, per germline (reference sequence).

The chain has TRBV12-3 or TRBV12-4 and TRBJ2-5; 8 positions agree with TRBD2. The J segment lost 12 bases and the V segment lost 0 bases, leaving 9 bases of the junction unmatched. The length of the CDR3 is 14 residues. The CDR3 bases are TGTGCCAGCAGTTTAGCGCTTCGGGAGGGAATAAAGTACTTC. It codes for CASSLALREGIKYF.

V is TRBV7-9 and J is TRBJ1-3; D call uncertain. CDR3 length equals 11 residues. Between the trimmed V and J ends, which lost 5 bases and 6 bases, there was a span of 5 bases. From germline, CDR1 is SEHNR and CDR2 FQNEAQ (reference sequence). CDR3 sequence (DNA): TGTGCCAGCAGCCCCCAAAACACCATATATTTT. Its protein product is CASSPQNTIYF.

This clonotype was found once. The chain has TRBV27 and TRBJ2-3; D is undetermined. The CDR3 covers 13 residues. From germline, CDR1 is MNHEY and CDR2 SMNVEV (reference sequence). V shed 3 bases and J shed 5 bases, with 9 bases lying between them. The CDR3 nucleotides are TGTGCCAGCAGTTTGTCAGCAGTAGATACGCAGTATTTT. This sequence encodes CASSLSAVDTQYF.

The genes are TRBV12-3 or TRBV12-4 and TRBJ1-6; D not resolved. Trimming left V 6 bases short and J 7 bases short, with 7 bases between. The CDR3 has 12 amino acids. The CDR3 DNA follows: TGTGCCAGCAGCGTAGACAATTCACCCCTCCACTTT. As protein: CASSVDNSPLHF.

This chain links TRBV27 with TRBJ2-3; 7 bases match TRBD1. The CDR3 is made up of 13 amino acids. Per the germline V gene, CDR1 is MNHEY and CDR2 is SMNVEV (reference sequence). The V and J ends lost 2 bases and 10 bases, in that order; junction bases with no gene match: 6. CDR3 residues: CASSLRGPGPQYF. DNA of the CDR3: TGTGCCAGCAGTTTAAGGGGGCCAGGGCCGCAGTATTTT.

J is TRBJ1-5 and V is TRBV6-1; 11 bases agree with TRBD1. Trimming at V came to 5 bases and at J to 4 bases, leaving 10 bases not matched to a gene. The germline V gene has CDR1 MNHNS and CDR2 SASEGT. The CDR3 loop spans 17 amino acids. CDR3 residues: CASSKKGQGDWNQPQHF. DNA of the CDR3: TGTGCCAGCAGTAAAAAGGGACAGGGGGATTGGAATCAGCCCCAGCATTTT.

The chain combines TRBV20-1 with TRBJ1-5; D perhaps matches TRBD1 (5 bases). CDR1 DFQATT and CDR2 SNEGSKA come from the germline V gene (reference sequence). The CDR3 has 15 residues. V lost 3 bases and J 1 base, leaving 13 bases between the germline ends. CDR3 sequence reads: CSASEGPLSNQPQHF. CDR3 nucleotides: TGCAGTGCTAGCGAGGGGCCCTTAAGCAATCAGCCCCAGCATTTT.

The chain uses TRBV6-4 and TRBJ1-1; D remains ambiguous. Per germline, CDR1 MRHNA and CDR2 SNTAGT. The CDR3 consists of 13 residues. With 6 bases removed from V and 1 base from J, the gap between germline ends came to 9 bases. The CDR3 is CASRNTANTEAFF. The CDR3 nucleotides are TGTGCCAGCAGGAATACAGCGAACACTGAAGCTTTCTTT.

The chain uses TRBV3-1 and TRBJ1-2, with 9 bases identical to TRBD1. Losses at the gene ends were 1 base for V and 7 bases for J; bases not matched to a gene: 10. CDR1 and CDR2 from the germline V gene are LGHDT and YNNKEL (reference sequence). There are 16 residues in the CDR3. In nucleotides, the CDR3 is TGTGCCAGCAGCCAAGGGCCCACAGGGGGCCGCGTTGGCTACACCTTC. Amino acid sequence: CASSQGPTGGRVGYTF.

V usage is TRBV6-6 and J usage is TRBJ1-6; the match to TRBD1 covers 9 bases. Germline V gives CDR1 MNHNY, CDR2 SVGAGI (reference sequence). The V segment lost 0 bases and the J segment 7 bases; nucleotides outside the gene matches: 4. The CDR3 has 16 amino acids. The CDR3 DNA reads TGTGCCAGCAGTTACTCGATGGGACAGGGCAATTCACCCCTCCACTTT. Its translation: CASSYSMGQGNSPLHF.

The rearrangement joins TRBV14 to TRBJ2-7; D ambiguous. V dropped 1 base and J dropped 4 bases, with 8 bases sitting between them. Germline values: CDR1 SGHDN, CDR2 FVKESK. The CDR3 has 13 amino acids. The CDR3 loop reads CASSQVGRYEQYF. CDR3 nucleotides: TGTGCCAGCAGCCAAGTGGGCCGGTACGAGCAGTACTTC.

This clonotype was seen a single time. The chain combines TRBV20-1 with TRBJ2-6; D is uncertain. CDR3 length: 12 amino acids. Germline lookup yields CDR1 DFQATT and CDR2 SNEGSKA (reference sequence). V lost 5 bases and J lost 0, with 2 bases in between. CDR3 bases: TGCAGTGCTTTCTCTGGGGCCAACGTCCTGACTTTC. Translated, it gives CSAFSGANVLTF.

The chain is built from TRBV2 and TRBJ1-5, with D perhaps TRBD1 (5 bases). This CDR3 has 14 amino acids. The V gene's germline CDR1 is SNHLY and CDR2 FYNNEI. The ends were cut back, 6 bases at V and 3 bases at J, with 12 bases in the middle. The DNA for the CDR3 is TGTGCCAGCAGCGACCAGGGTCCCAATCAGCCCCAGCATTTT. It codes for CASSDQGPNQPQHF.

The chain employs TRBV13 and TRBJ2-1; D gene ambiguous. CDR3 size: 17 residues. From germline, CDR1 is PRHDT and CDR2 FYEKMQ (reference sequence). The ends were cut back, 1 base at V and 3 bases at J, with 16 bases in the middle. The CDR3 sequence: CASSLDVSAASYNEQFF. The CDR3 region has the DNA TGTGCCAGCAGCTTAGATGTTTCGGCTGCAAGCTACAATGAGCAGTTCTTC.

The chain recombines TRBV20-1 with TRBJ2-7; weak D call: TRBD2 (5 bases). The V end was cut by 1 base, the J end by 0 bases, with 10 bases between. Germline CDR1 is DFQATT and CDR2 is SNEGSKA (reference sequence). CDR3 length: 14 amino acids. The CDR3 spells CSARASPPSYEQYF. Written as DNA, the CDR3 is TGCAGTGCTAGAGCTAGCCCTCCCTCCTACGAGCAGTACTTC.

The chain has TRBV29-1 and TRBJ2-5, with 8 bases that match TRBD2. Losses at the gene ends were 5 bases for V and 2 bases for J; bases not matched to a gene: 10. This CDR3 is built from 15 residues. Germline loops: CDR1 SQVTM, CDR2 ANQGSEA. CDR3 nucleotides: TGCAGCGTTCGCGGGACTAGGTTGGGGCAAGAGACCCAGTACTTC. As protein: CSVRGTRLGQETQYF.

V and J are TRBV10-3 and TRBJ2-3; 8 positions agree with TRBD1. Germline loops: CDR1 ENHRY, CDR2 SYGVKD. Trimming at V came to 3 bases and at J to 2 bases, leaving 10 bases not matched to a gene. The CDR3 length is 17 residues. CDR3 region: CAISDRGPAKNTDTQYF. In nucleotides, the CDR3 is TGTGCCATCAGTGACAGGGGGCCCGCGAAGAACACAGATACGCAGTATTTT.

V usage is TRBV3-1 and J usage is TRBJ2-2, with D uncertain. The CDR3 has 13 residues. V lost 3 bases and J 5 bases, leaving 7 bases between the germline ends. CDR1 LGHDT and CDR2 YNNKEL come from the germline V gene (reference sequence). CDR3 DNA: TGTGCCAGCAGCCAGGGAAGGACCGGGGAGCTGTTTTTT. Residues: CASSQGRTGELFF.

This clonotype was recorded once. This chain connects TRBV25-1 to TRBJ2-7; D remains ambiguous. CDR3 length: 13 residues. Trimming removed 7 bases from V and 3 bases from J, with 13 bases in between. CDR1 and CDR2 from the germline V gene are MGHDK and SYGVNS. CDR3 nucleotides: TGTGCCAGCACCCAAGTGGAAGGCTACGAGCAGTACTTC. Translation gives CASTQVEGYEQYF.

The chain uses TRBV7-9 and TRBJ1-2; 8 positions agree with TRBD1. Trimming took 3 bases from V and 1 from J; bases not matched to a gene: 10. Germline V gene lookup returns CDR1 SEHNR and CDR2 FQNEAQ (reference sequence). CDR3 length: 17 amino acids. For the CDR3, the DNA is TGTGCCAGCAGCTTGATAGGGCAGGGGGCCATTAACTATGGCTACACCTTC. It is translated as CASSLIGQGAINYGYTF.

The gene calls are TRBV20-1 and TRBJ2-4, with D possibly being TRBD1 or TRBD2 (5 bases each). The CDR3 loop spans 14 amino acids. Germline CDR1 reads DFQATT; CDR2 reads SNEGSKA (reference sequence). The germline V and J ends were trimmed by 4 bases and 1 base, with 11 bases remaining between them. The CDR3 protein is CSANGDPAKNIQYF. The CDR3 nucleotides read TGCAGTGCTAACGGGGACCCGGCCAAAAACATTCAGTACTTC.

This clonotype occurred once. The chain has TRBV13 and TRBJ2-3; TRBD1 is a possible D gene (7 bases). The V gene's germline CDR1 is PRHDT and CDR2 FYEKMQ (reference sequence). The CDR3 loop spans 15 amino acids. V was clipped by 5 bases and J by 11 bases, with 23 bases between them. The CDR3 region has the DNA TGTGCCAGCAGCCTTAACAGGGGTAGCGGCGGGCAGCAGTATTTT. Translating it yields CASSLNRGSGGQQYF.